A selection of T cell receptor beta chains follows, all from one sample in a study of CD8 T cells in ankylosing spondylitis. TCRdb reprocessed the 5' RACE reads with MiXCR, giving one entry per CDR3 protein. The sample holds a few hundred thousand distinct CDR3 sequences, approximately 12% seen once. Sequencing input: blood, either unsorted or a sorted T cell fraction (not recorded which). The receptors shown here come from a male donor with ankylosing spondylitis or in good health (not recorded which). The CDR3 runs from the conserved cysteine through the conserved F or W. The D gene is left open where the match is weak. Clone size is not always given. Where it is, it says once, few, many or a class for expanded clones.

CDR3nt	CDR3aa	abundance	d_gene	v_gene	j_gene
TGTGCCAGCAGGCTACTTGGTGAGCAGTTCTTC	CASRLLGEQFF	NA	NA	TRBV25-1	TRBJ2-1
TGCAGTGCTGGACCGGGACCCACGTCCTCCTACGAGCAGTACTTC	CSAGPGPTSSYEQYF	NA	NA	TRBV20-1	TRBJ2-7
TGTGCCAGCAGTCGCGGGGGGGACTACGAGCAGTACTTC	CASSRGGDYEQYF	many	TRBD2	TRBV6-1	TRBJ2-7
TGCGTCAGCAATTCGGAGGGCTTGGAGCAGTTCTTC	CVSNSEGLEQFF	NA	NA	TRBV5-1	TRBJ2-1
TGTGCCAGCAGCACCCGGGAGGCGGGTTGGATCATGAACACTGAAGCTTTCTTT	CASSTREAGWIMNTEAFF	NA	NA	TRBV5-5	TRBJ1-1
TGTGCCATCAGTGAAAGGGACAGGGAGGCCTACAATGAGCAGTTCTTC	CAISERDREAYNEQFF	once	TRBD1	TRBV25-1	TRBJ2-1
TGTGCCAGCTCACCACCGGGACTAGCGGGACAATATGAGCAGTACTTC	CASSPPGLAGQYEQYF	few	TRBD2	TRBV18	TRBJ2-7
TGTGCCAGCAGCCCGGGACTCATCACAGATACGCAGTATTTT	CASSPGLITDTQYF	few	NA	TRBV6-1	TRBJ2-3
TGCAGTGCTAGAGAAGGGAAGTGGACTGAAGCTTTCTTT	CSAREGKWTEAFF	many	NA	TRBV20-1	TRBJ1-1
TGTGCCAGCAGTTCGGCCCCCAATACGCAGTATTTT	CASSSAPNTQYF	many	NA	TRBV12-3/TRBV12-4	TRBJ2-3
TGCGCCAGCAGCACCTCCATGGGGTTTCAAGAGACCCAGTACTTC	CASSTSMGFQETQYF	many	NA	TRBV5-1	TRBJ2-5
TGTGCCAGCACCTCTGGGACTAGCAGTCCCTACGAGCAGTACTTC	CASTSGTSSPYEQYF	many	TRBD2	TRBV28	TRBJ2-7
TGCGCCAGCACCACCTCGGGACTACGATACAATGAGCAGTTCTTC	CASTTSGLRYNEQFF	many	TRBD2	TRBV10-2	TRBJ2-1
TGTGCCAGCACTATGACAGGGTACTCACCCCTCCACTTT	CASTMTGYSPLHF	NA	TRBD1	TRBV2	TRBJ1-6
TGTGCCAGCAGCATAGGACCCGACAATGAGCAGTTCTTC	CASSIGPDNEQFF	few	NA	TRBV7-2	TRBJ2-1
TGCGCCAGCAGCTGGGCAGCCGGGACAGGGGGCGCGGAGACTGAAGCTTTCTTT	CASSWAAGTGGAETEAFF	NA	TRBD1	TRBV5-1	TRBJ1-1
TGTGCCAGCAGCTTAGGGGCAGGGCCTTCACCCCTCCACTTT	CASSLGAGPSPLHF	few	NA	TRBV7-3	TRBJ1-6
TGTGCCAGCGCCGGGGGAGGGGCTAGCCGGGAGCTGTTTTTT	CASAGGGASRELFF	many	TRBD2	TRBV27	TRBJ2-2
TGTGCCAGTAGTATAGGGGCAGGGGACACAGATACGCAGTATTTT	CASSIGAGDTDTQYF	few	NA	TRBV19	TRBJ2-3
TGTGCCAGCAGTTTAAGGGGAATTAGCAATCAGCCCCAGCATTTT	CASSLRGISNQPQHF	few	NA	TRBV27	TRBJ1-5
TGCGCCAGCAGTGACGTAATGGGAATATACGTTAGCAATCAGCCCCAGCATTTT	CASSDVMGIYVSNQPQHF	many	NA	TRBV10-2	TRBJ1-5
TGCGCCAGCAGCCAAGGAGTCTGGAACACTGAAGCTTTCTTT	CASSQGVWNTEAFF	many	NA	TRBV4-1	TRBJ1-1
TGTGCCAGCAGGGGGGGGTTGGTTGGTCAGCCCCAGCATTTT	CASRGGLVGQPQHF	many	NA	TRBV28	TRBJ1-5
TGCGCCAGCAGAGACATGAATCAGCCCCAGCATTTT	CASRDMNQPQHF	NA	NA	TRBV10-2	TRBJ1-5
TGTGCCAGCATGGGAGCCAGCACAGATACGCAGTATTTT	CASMGASTDTQYF	NA	NA	TRBV27	TRBJ2-3